Given below is one T cell receptor beta chain in context. Per the authors' pipeline: Amplification from reference gene primers served as the basis for estimated nucleated cell counts. Some clones are missing from TCRdb's copy, which holds only in-frame ones; the method was immunoSEQ multiplex PCR. D and trimming were read from the DNA, whereas the V and J calls and clone size are those reported in that table. The sample lists fewer than 500,000 clones; about nine tenths were seen once. V lost 4 bases and J lost 7; bases outside the gene matches: 5. The CDR3 runs 13 residues. The germline V gene has CDR1 SGHNT and CDR2 YYREEE (reference sequence). The sample comes from a study of blood T cell repertoires in COVID-19. Study at large: The United States, Italy and Spain supplied acute and convalescent COVID-19 samples. Nucleic acid was either cDNA or gDNA, and it came from T cells, B-cell-depleted T cells, or PBMCs.

J is TRBJ1-2 and V is TRBV5-4; 9 nucleotides align to TRBD1. Sequenced material: peripheral blood. This TCR came from a woman under 40 with active or convalescent COVID-19. The CDR3 bases are TGTGCCAGCAGCCCGGGGACAGGGTCTGGCTACACCTTC. Amino acids: CASSPGTGSGYTF.